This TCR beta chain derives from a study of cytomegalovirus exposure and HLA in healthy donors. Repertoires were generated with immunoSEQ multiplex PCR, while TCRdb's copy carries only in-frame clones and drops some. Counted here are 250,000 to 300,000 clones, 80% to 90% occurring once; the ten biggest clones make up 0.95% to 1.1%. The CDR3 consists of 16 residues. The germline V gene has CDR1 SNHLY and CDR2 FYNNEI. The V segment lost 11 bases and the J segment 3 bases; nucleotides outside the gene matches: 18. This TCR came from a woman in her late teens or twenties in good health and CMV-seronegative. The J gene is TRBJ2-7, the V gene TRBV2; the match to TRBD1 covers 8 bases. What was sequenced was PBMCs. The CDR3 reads CALEGPAGQGGYEQYF. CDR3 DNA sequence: TGTGCCTTAGAAGGCCCTGCCGGACAGGGTGGCTACGAGCAGTACTTC.